This is a list of T cell receptor beta chains from one sample in a study of cytomegalovirus exposure and HLA in healthy donors. Here immunoSEQ multiplex PCR was the method, and the copy in TCRdb shows in-frame clones only, minus some. The table includes 110,000 or so clones, roughly 70% detected once. What was sequenced was PBMCs. These receptors all come from a man aged 40-49 years in good health and CMV-seronegative. The CDR3 runs from the conserved cysteine through the conserved F or W. D genes are given only for firm matches. Clone size appears in some rows only: once, few, many, or a class for an expanded clone.

size: few
V: TRBV6-1
D: -
J: TRBJ1-2
CDR3: CASSDRQHHGYTF
DNA: TGTGCCAGCAGTGACCGACAGCACCATGGCTACACCTTC

size: -
V: TRBV29-1
D: -
J: TRBJ2-7
CDR3: CSVVVLSYEQYF
DNA: TGCAGCGTTGTGGTACTCTCCTACGAGCAGTACTTC

size: -
V: TRBV30
D: -
J: TRBJ1-1
CDR3: CAWSLPPGWARAFF
DNA: TGTGCCTGGAGTCTACCCCCAGGGTGGGCGAGGGCTTTCTTT

size: -
V: TRBV2
D: -
J: TRBJ2-1
CDR3: CASSSLGGLEQFF
DNA: TGTGCCAGCAGTTCATTGGGGGGGCTTGAGCAGTTCTTC

size: -
V: TRBV29-1
D: TRBD1
J: TRBJ1-4
CDR3: CSVGAAGGGEKLFF
DNA: TGCAGCGTTGGAGCGGCAGGGGGCGGTGAAAAACTGTTTTTT

size: -
V: TRBV19
D: -
J: TRBJ2-3
CDR3: CASSKAAGLPPDTQYF
DNA: TGTGCCAGTAGTAAGGCCGCGGGGCTCCCCCCAGATACGCAGTATTTT

size: once
V: TRBV6-4
D: TRBD2
J: TRBJ2-2
CDR3: CASSRLAANLNTGELFF
DNA: TGTGCCAGCAGTAGACTAGCGGCGAACCTGAACACCGGGGAGCTGTTTTTT

size: -
V: TRBV5-1
D: -
J: TRBJ2-2
CDR3: CASSLHPDIGTGELFF
DNA: TGCGCCAGCAGCTTGCATCCGGACATTGGCACCGGGGAGCTGTTTTTT

size: -
V: TRBV6-5
D: TRBD1
J: TRBJ2-1
CDR3: CASSPPGTGMKQFF
DNA: TGTGCCAGCAGTCCTCCCGGGACAGGGATGAAACAGTTCTTC

size: -
V: TRBV7-3
D: TRBD2
J: TRBJ2-1
CDR3: CASSPPPGRGGAHNEQFF
DNA: TGTGCCAGCAGCCCCCCCCCGGGGCGCGGGGGGGCCCACAATGAGCAGTTCTTC

size: -
V: TRBV28
D: -
J: TRBJ1-1
CDR3: CASRLTGGMNTEAFF
DNA: TGTGCCAGCAGGCTTACAGGCGGTATGAACACTGAAGCTTTCTTT

size: -
V: TRBV7-9
D: -
J: TRBJ2-7
CDR3: CASSLASWGVGHEQYF
DNA: TGTGCCAGCAGCTTAGCCTCCTGGGGGGTAGGACACGAGCAGTACTTC

size: -
V: TRBV4-3
D: -
J: TRBJ1-5
CDR3: CASSQQGNGNQPQHF
DNA: TGCGCCAGCAGCCAACAGGGTAATGGCAATCAGCCCCAGCATTTT

size: -
V: TRBV11-2
D: TRBD2
J: TRBJ2-3
CDR3: CATFPGTRYTSTDTQYF
DNA: TGTGCCACGTTTCCCGGGACTAGATATACTAGCACAGATACGCAGTATTTT

size: few
V: TRBV5-4
D: TRBD2
J: TRBJ2-7
CDR3: CASSQDRRRGAYEQYF
DNA: TGTGCCAGCAGCCAAGATCGTAGGCGGGGGGCCTACGAGCAGTACTTC

size: -
V: TRBV13
D: TRBD2
J: TRBJ2-7
CDR3: CASSLASGGANEQYF
DNA: TGTGCCAGCAGCTTAGCATCCGGGGGGGCCAACGAGCAGTACTTC

size: -
V: TRBV27
D: -
J: TRBJ2-7
CDR3: CASTTARGAGLSYEQYF
DNA: TGTGCCAGCACCACTGCTAGGGGCGCGGGGCTTTCCTACGAGCAGTACTTC

size: few
V: TRBV19
D: TRBD1
J: TRBJ2-1
CDR3: CASMTGGSYNEQFF
DNA: TGTGCCAGCATGACAGGGGGCTCCTACAATGAGCAGTTCTTC

size: -
V: TRBV6-1
D: TRBD1
J: TRBJ2-3
CDR3: CASSERDRADTQYF
DNA: TGTGCCAGCAGTGAAAGGGACAGGGCAGATACGCAGTATTTT

size: -
V: TRBV9
D: TRBD2
J: TRBJ2-3
CDR3: CASSALAGTTDTQYF
DNA: TGTGCCAGCAGCGCCTTAGCGGGGACCACAGATACGCAGTATTTT

size: -
V: TRBV5-6
D: TRBD1
J: TRBJ1-2
CDR3: CASSLGQGNYGYTF
DNA: TGTGCCAGCAGCTTGGGACAGGGGAACTATGGCTACACCTTC

size: once
V: TRBV2
D: TRBD1
J: TRBJ1-5
CDR3: CASRERQGGFNQPQHF
DNA: TGTGCCAGCAGGGAAAGACAGGGGGGATTCAATCAGCCCCAGCATTTT

size: -
V: TRBV7-2
D: TRBD1
J: TRBJ1-6
CDR3: CASSLVPNRGGGSPLHF
DNA: TGTGCCAGCAGCTTGGTCCCAAACAGGGGAGGAGGGTCACCCCTCCACTTT

size: -
V: TRBV6-5
D: -
J: TRBJ1-1
CDR3: CASSAGGEMNTEASF
DNA: TGTGCCAGCAGCGCGGGGGGAGAAATGAACACTGAAGCTTCCTTT

size: once
V: TRBV30
D: -
J: TRBJ1-5
CDR3: CAWGPGEDRGQPQHF
DNA: TGTGCCTGGGGGCCGGGGGAGGATCGGGGTCAGCCCCAGCATTTT

size: once
V: TRBV6-5
D: TRBD1
J: TRBJ1-5
CDR3: CASRGTGGSNQPQHF
DNA: TGTGCCAGCAGAGGGACAGGGGGAAGCAATCAGCCCCAGCATTTT